The TCR beta chain under discussion was sequenced for a study of T-cell memory formation after mild COVID-19. At the level of the study: Largely, the TCR clusters proved donor specific. Overall study findings and caveats: Clones which contracted sat mainly in CM and EM if CD4+, and in EMRA if CD8+. Second-wave clones reaching peak frequency on day 37 lacked confirmed SARS-CoV-2 specificity. Some clones that responded were present in memory (sampled pre-infection), which suggests cross-reactive memory joined.

TCRdb itself ran the 5' RACE reads through MiXCR, one entry per CDR3 protein. The sample holds about 300,000 distinct CDR3 sequences, just under 20% seen once. This CDR3 region has 15 residues. With V trimmed by 3 bases and J by 2 bases, 3 bases remained unmatched. In germline, CDR1 is MNHEY, CDR2 SVGEGT. With respect to this clonotype: Its antigen remains unknown.

The sample consisted of PBMCs or a T cell subset sorted from them (not recorded which). The J gene is TRBJ2-7, the V gene TRBV6-2 or TRBV6-3; 11 bases are shared with TRBD1. The sequence came from a man younger than 30 who had mild COVID-19 (a few samples of this study predate the infection). Cell type and time point are not known. The CDR3 nucleotides read TGTGCCAGCAGTTATTGGGACAGGGGGACCTACGAGCAGTACTTC. Its translation is CASSYWDRGTYEQYF.